The 12 T cell receptor beta chains presented below share a single source sample, sequenced in a study of blood T cell repertoires in COVID-19. Profiling relied on immunoSEQ multiplex PCR, and the TCRdb table lists in-frame clones only, not all of them. The sample contains around 300,000 clones, roughly 86% of which appear only once. Sequencing used PBMCs or T cells enriched from blood (not recorded which). All receptors derive from a woman aged 25 to 45 who had recovered from COVID-19.

The J gene is TRBJ2-1, the V gene TRBV7-2, with TRBD1 as a possible D gene (5 bases). Germline CDR1 and CDR2: SGHTA and FQGNSA. The CDR3 runs to 18 residues. Trimming cost V 1 base and J 3 bases, with 19 bases left between them. CDR3 region: CASSLDRSGKGNYNEQFF. CDR3 DNA sequence: TGTGCCAGCAGCTTAGACCGGTCAGGCAAGGGGAACTACAATGAGCAGTTCTTC.

This clone was counted between two and nine times. The rearrangement links TRBV4-3 to TRBJ2-1, with 11 bases matching TRBD2. CDR1 is LGHNA, CDR2 YSLEER, per germline. Unmatched junction bases numbered 3, after V lost 4 bases and J lost 4 bases. The CDR3 extends over 15 amino acids. CDR3 nucleotides: TGCGCCAGCAGCCCGGGACTAGCGGCGTACAATGAGCAGTTCTTC. Translated, it gives CASSPGLAAYNEQFF.

V usage is TRBV28 and J usage is TRBJ1-1, with 8 positions matching TRBD1. With V trimmed by 5 bases and J by 11 bases, 13 bases remained unmatched. The CDR3 sequence is 14 residues long. Germline values: CDR1 MDHEN, CDR2 SYDVKM. In DNA form, the CDR3 reads TGTGCCAGCAGTCCTACCCCAGGGGGCGTCGGGGCTTTCTTT. Translated, it gives CASSPTPGGVGAFF.

This chain uses TRBV10-3 with TRBJ1-3; TRBD1 matches at 9 bases. This CDR3 is built from 16 residues. Germline CDR1 is ENHRY and CDR2 is SYGVKD. Trimming at V came to 7 bases and at J to 4 bases, leaving 11 bases not matched to a gene. CDR3 amino acids: CAIKDPGTGKGNTIYF. CDR3 in DNA: TGTGCCATCAAGGACCCCGGGACAGGGAAGGGAAACACCATATATTTT.

The chain links TRBV28 to TRBJ2-3, with D hard to call. The CDR3 is made up of 15 amino acids. Germline CDR1 is MDHEN and CDR2 is SYDVKM. The V end lost 6 bases, the J end lost 2 bases, and 15 bases lay between the germline ends. In DNA form, the CDR3 reads TGTGCCAGCAGCCCCCTTAACTTGTCCACAGATACGCAGTATTTT. This gives the protein CASSPLNLSTDTQYF.

The chain has TRBV29-1 and TRBJ2-7; the D gene is possibly TRBD1 (6 bases). Germline lookup yields CDR1 SQVTM and CDR2 ANQGSEA. The germline V and J ends were trimmed by 4 bases and 4 bases, with 14 bases remaining between them. The CDR3 runs to 13 residues. CDR3 loop: CSVGVAGAYEQYF. The CDR3 DNA sequence: TGCAGCGTTGGGGTGGCAGGGGCGTACGAGCAGTACTTC.

This chain uses TRBV9 with TRBJ2-1; tentatively, D is TRBD1 (8 bases). The CDR3 consists of 15 residues. CDR1 is SGDLS and CDR2 is YYNGEE in the germline V gene. Trimming took 4 bases from V and 8 from J, leaving 19 bases between them. The DNA of the CDR3 is TGTGCCAGCAGCTCCAACAGGGGGGGATTTTATGAGCAGTTCTTC. It encodes CASSSNRGGFYEQFF. Full variable domain (outside the CDR3, taken from reference TRBV9 and TRBJ2-1): DSGVTQTPKHLITATGQRVTLRCSPRSGDLSVYWYQQSLDQGLQFLIQYYNGEERAKGNILERFSAQQFPDLHSELNLSSLELGDSALYFCASSSNRGGFYEQFFGPGTRLTVL.

The chain carries TRBV4-1 and TRBJ2-7, with TRBD1 matching over 9 bases. V dropped 3 bases and J dropped 3; count of bases not matched to a gene: 6. This CDR3 has 15 amino acids. The V gene's germline CDR1 is MGHRA and CDR2 YSYEKL. CDR3 nucleotide sequence: TGCGCCAGCAGCCACCCGGGACAGGGAGTCTACGAGCAGTACTTC. Translated: CASSHPGQGVYEQYF.

The chain couples TRBV18 to TRBJ2-5; 7 bases match TRBD1. This CDR3 has 15 amino acids. With V trimmed by 2 bases and J by 4 bases, 7 bases remained unmatched. Germline-derived CDR1 and CDR2 are KGHSH and LQKENI. This CDR3 is CASSPTRPGGETQYF. The CDR3 DNA follows: TGTGCCAGCTCACCAACACGCCCAGGGGGAGAGACCCAGTACTTC.

In its sample, this clone was seen many times. The rearrangement joins TRBV2 to TRBJ2-1; tentatively, D is TRBD1 (5 bases). CDR3 length: 13 amino acids. V gave up 7 bases and J gave up 5 bases, with 12 bases separating them. Germline CDR1 SNHLY, CDR2 FYNNEI. The CDR3 region is CASTPDRDNEQFF. The CDR3 nucleotides read TGTGCCAGCACCCCCGACAGAGACAATGAGCAGTTCTTC.

The chain combines TRBV5-1 with TRBJ2-5; 7 bases are shared with TRBD2. The junction had 7 bases not matched to a gene; V was cut back by 6 bases and J by 2 bases. The CDR3 is 14 amino acids. Germline CDR1 reads SGHRS; CDR2 reads YFSETQ. The CDR3 reads CASKHGAGQETQYF. In DNA, the CDR3 is TGCGCCAGCAAGCACGGAGCGGGGCAAGAGACCCAGTACTTC.

This clone was recorded only once. The chain is built from TRBV5-1 and TRBJ1-4, with D unresolved. With 4 bases removed from V and 8 bases from J, the gap between germline ends came to 15 bases. Germline V gene lookup returns CDR1 SGHRS and CDR2 YFSETQ. This CDR3 has 14 residues. The CDR3 spells CASSPDGPGEKLFF. CDR3 DNA: TGCGCCAGCAGCCCGGATGGGCCGGGAGAAAAACTGTTTTTT.